A single sample gave rise to the 27 T cell receptor beta chains below, sequenced in a study of blood T cell repertoires in COVID-19. The data were produced by immunoSEQ multiplex PCR, yet TCRdb's version contains in-frame clones alone and is incomplete. The sample records more than 150,000 clones, more than 60% being singletons. Sequencing was done on a sample of peripheral blood. The receptors derive from a man aged 50 to 59 who had recovered from COVID-19.

The gene calls are TRBV12-3 or TRBV12-4 and TRBJ2-7; TRBD2 might be the D (6 bases). The CDR3 totals 13 residues. V was shortened by 6 bases and J by 8 bases, with 17 bases between the two germline ends. CDR3 in DNA: TGTGCCAGCAGGAAGGGAGGCAGTAGCAAGCAGTACTTC. This gives the protein CASRKGGSSKQYF.

The rearrangement joins TRBV4-3 to TRBJ2-2, with TRBD2 matching over 10 bases. Germline CDR1 reads LGHNA; CDR2 reads YSLEER. The length of the CDR3 is 16 residues. V shed 1 base and J 7 bases; nucleotides not matched to a gene: 6. The CDR3 here is CASSQVLAGVIGELFF. The DNA for the CDR3 is TGCGCCAGCAGCCAAGTTCTAGCGGGAGTGATCGGGGAGCTGTTTTTT.

This clone was seen a few times. V gene TRBV29-1 combines with J gene TRBJ2-7, with a weak D call TRBD1 (5 bases). Trimming left V 2 bases short and J 6 bases short, with 11 bases between. The CDR3 has 12 amino acids. CDR1 and CDR2 from the germline V gene are SQVTM and ANQGSEA. The CDR3 sequence is CSVELLGAEQYF. The CDR3 region has the DNA TGCAGCGTTGAACTCCTAGGGGCCGAGCAGTACTTC.

J is TRBJ2-1 and V is TRBV7-8; 12 positions agree with TRBD2. V gave up 5 bases and J gave up 4 bases; unmatched junction bases: 9. The CDR3 runs to 17 residues. Germline CDR1 is SGHVS and CDR2 is FQNEAQ. Here the CDR3 reads CASSPRLAGVSYNEQFF. In nucleotides, the CDR3 is TGTGCCAGCAGCCCCCGACTAGCGGGAGTATCATACAATGAGCAGTTCTTC.

This chain uses TRBV4-3 with TRBJ2-2; 7 nucleotides align to TRBD2. The V gene end was trimmed by 1 base and the J gene end by 1 base; junction bases not matched to a gene: 12. This CDR3 has 19 residues. Germline CDR1 and CDR2: LGHNA and YSLEER. CDR3 coding DNA: TGCGCCAGCAGCCAAGTGGGGACCTTGAGCGGGGTGAACACCGGGGAGCTGTTTTTT. As protein: CASSQVGTLSGVNTGELFF.

The chain carries TRBV7-3 and TRBJ2-3; the match to TRBD2 covers 8 bases. The germline gives CDR1 SGHTA, CDR2 FQGTGA. The CDR3 is made up of 12 amino acids. After removal of 5 bases from V and 13 bases from J, the junction contained 8 bases not matched to a gene. The chain's CDR3 is CASSASKGLEYF. In DNA form, the CDR3 reads TGTGCCAGCAGCGCCTCCAAGGGACTAGAGTATTTT.

V usage is TRBV19 and J usage is TRBJ1-5, with 8 bases identical to TRBD1. Per the germline V gene, CDR1 is LNHDA and CDR2 is SQIVND (reference sequence). V trimming: 7 bases; J trimming: 9 bases; junction bases outside the gene matches: 11. This CDR3 region has 14 residues. DNA for the CDR3: TGTGCCAGTACTCCGGGGACAGGTGGTTGGCCCCAGCATTTT. Its protein product is CASTPGTGGWPQHF.

The rearrangement joins TRBV29-1 to TRBJ2-5, with D tentatively TRBD2 (6 bases). The V and J ends lost 4 bases and 5 bases respectively, with 14 bases between them. Germline V CDR1 and CDR2: SQVTM, ANQGSEA. This CDR3 has 13 amino acids. The DNA of the CDR3 is TGCAGCGTTGGAGGGCTTGGGGGGGAGACCCAGTACTTC. As protein: CSVGGLGGETQYF. The full variable domain, rest sourced from reference TRBV29-1 and TRBJ2-5, is SAVISQKPSRDICQRGTSLTIQCQVDSQVTMMFWYRQQPGQSLTLIATANQGSEATYESGFVIDKFPISRPNLTFSTLTVSNMSPEDSSIYLCSVGGLGGETQYFGPGTRLLVL.

V and J are TRBV6-5 and TRBJ1-3; 7 bases agree with TRBD1. Germline trimming cut 5 bases from V and 1 base from J; bases unmatched to any gene: 5. This CDR3 has 15 residues. CDR1 and CDR2 (germline): MNHEY, SVGAGI. The CDR3 nucleotides are TGTGCCAGCAGTACAGGGGCCTTTTCTGGAAACACCATATATTTT. The encoded protein is CASSTGAFSGNTIYF.

The chain employs TRBV11-2 and TRBJ2-1; TRBD2 matches 8 bases. V lost 0 bases to trimming and J lost 1 base; unmatched junction nucleotides: 5. Germline CDR1 reads SGHAT; CDR2 reads FQNNGV. The CDR3 is 17 residues long. CDR3 sequence: CASSLDRQRGSYNEQFF. CDR3 DNA: TGTGCCAGCAGCTTAGATCGGCAGCGGGGGTCCTACAATGAGCAGTTCTTC.

This chain links TRBV18 with TRBJ1-2; D is ambiguous. V dropped 2 bases and J dropped 8 bases, with 9 bases sitting between them. From germline, CDR1 is KGHSH and CDR2 LQKENI. The CDR3 has 12 amino acids. DNA of the CDR3: TGTGCCAGCTCACCATCCGGGAACGGCTACACCTTC. Translation gives CASSPSGNGYTF.

The chain combines TRBV10-3 with TRBJ2-2, with a weak D call TRBD2 (6 bases). The germline CDR1 and CDR2 sequences are ENHRY and SYGVKD. The V end lost 3 bases, the J end lost 6 bases, and 11 bases lay between the germline ends. The CDR3 runs 14 residues. The DNA of the CDR3 is TGTGCCATCAGTGACGGGGCGGGGTCCGGGGAGCTGTTTTTT. Translation gives CAISDGAGSGELFF.

The V and J genes are TRBV6-5 and TRBJ2-1, with 11 bases fitting TRBD2. CDR1 and CDR2 (germline): MNHEY, SVGAGI. After removal of 1 base from V and 9 bases from J, the junction contained 2 bases not matched to a gene. CDR3 length: 14 residues. This chain's CDR3 is CASSYLLAGGEQFF. The CDR3 DNA follows: TGTGCCAGCAGTTACTTGCTAGCGGGAGGTGAGCAGTTCTTC.

The chain uses TRBV29-1 and TRBJ1-5; 7 positions agree with TRBD1. V dropped 5 bases and J dropped 3; count of bases not matched to a gene: 7. CDR3 length: 14 amino acids. CDR1 and CDR2 from the germline V gene are SQVTM and ANQGSEA. The CDR3 protein is CSVLGGHPNQPQHF. CDR3 nucleotides: TGCAGCGTTCTAGGGGGCCATCCCAATCAGCCCCAGCATTTT.

V gene TRBV7-9 combines with J gene TRBJ2-7, with D maybe TRBD1 (5 bases). The CDR3 extends over 14 amino acids. Per the germline V gene, CDR1 is SEHNR and CDR2 is FQNEAQ (reference sequence). V was clipped by 5 bases and J by 0 bases, with 11 bases between them. The CDR3 region is CASSPLQASYEQYF. Written as DNA, the CDR3 is TGTGCCAGCAGCCCACTACAGGCCTCCTACGAGCAGTACTTC. Drawing the rest from reference TRBV7-9 and TRBJ2-7, the complete variable domain is DTGVSQNPRHKITKRGQNVTFRCDPISEHNRLYWYRQTLGQGPEFLTYFQNEAQLEKSRLLSDRFSAERPKGSFSTLEIQRTEQGDSAMYLCASSPLQASYEQYFGPGTRLTVT.

The V gene is TRBV7-2, the J gene TRBJ2-2, with 12 positions matching TRBD2. V was pared by 5 bases and J by 6 bases, with 7 bases of the junction left unmatched. The germline CDR1 and CDR2 sequences are SGHTA and FQGNSA. The length of the CDR3 is 16 residues. The CDR3 loop reads CASSPLLAGGPGELFF. The DNA of the CDR3 is TGTGCCAGCAGCCCATTACTAGCGGGAGGCCCCGGGGAGCTGTTTTTT.

The chain uses TRBV5-1 and TRBJ2-7; no definite D call. Between the trimmed V and J ends, which lost 1 base and 5 bases, there was a span of 7 bases. This CDR3 spans 12 amino acids. Germline V lookup: CDR1 SGHRS, CDR2 YFSETQ. The CDR3 loop reads CASSLYSHEQYF. The CDR3, as DNA: TGCGCCAGCAGCTTGTATTCCCACGAGCAGTACTTC.

The gene calls are TRBV29-1 and TRBJ2-2; 8 nucleotides match TRBD2. J was trimmed by 2 bases and V by 4 bases; bases with no gene match: 6. The CDR3 contains 15 residues. Looked up from germline, CDR1 is SQVTM and CDR2 is ANQGSEA. The CDR3 sequence is CSVAWIAGNTGELFF. The DNA of the CDR3 is TGCAGCGTTGCCTGGATAGCGGGAAACACCGGGGAGCTGTTTTTT.

The rearrangement uses TRBV5-1 and TRBJ2-3; 11 bases map to TRBD2. The J segment lost 2 bases and the V segment lost 0 bases, leaving 2 bases of the junction unmatched. There are 16 residues in the CDR3. Per the germline V gene, CDR1 is SGHRS and CDR2 is YFSETQ. Here the CDR3 DNA reads TGCGCCAGCAGCTTGGGGGGACTAGCGGCCACAGATACGCAGTATTTT. It is translated as CASSLGGLAATDTQYF.

The CDR3 protein is CASGLGLSGQPQHF. The CDR3 DNA sequence: TGTGCTAGTGGTTTGGGACTGTCTGGTCAGCCCCAGCATTTT. The chain employs TRBV12-5 and TRBJ1-5; D gene uncertain. The CDR3 sequence is 14 residues long. Trimming removed 1 base at V and 6 bases at J, with 10 bases between. Germline V gene sequence: CDR1 LGHNT, CDR2 FRNRAP.

J is TRBJ2-1 and V is TRBV6-5; 8 bases align to TRBD2. This CDR3 is built from 15 residues. From germline, CDR1 is MNHEY and CDR2 SVGAGI. V gave up 8 bases and J gave up 5 bases; unmatched junction bases: 11. The CDR3 is CASAPPGGRHNEQFF. In nucleotides, the CDR3 is TGTGCCAGCGCCCCCCCGGGAGGGCGTCACAATGAGCAGTTCTTC.

This chain uses TRBV4-2 with TRBJ2-7, with D unresolved. Germline V lookup: CDR1 LGHNA, CDR2 YNFKEQ. With 0 bases removed from V and 0 bases from J, the gap between germline ends came to 15 bases. CDR3 length: 17 residues. The CDR3 is CASSQDFRSSSSYEQYF. CDR3 bases: TGTGCCAGCAGCCAAGATTTCCGGAGTTCGAGCTCCTACGAGCAGTACTTC.

The chain links TRBV29-1 to TRBJ2-7; TRBD2 might be the D (5 bases). Trimming left V 4 bases short and J 4 bases short, with 11 bases between. This CDR3 contains 12 residues. Germline V gives CDR1 SQVTM, CDR2 ANQGSEA. CDR3 sequence: CSVGGQQYEQYF. The CDR3 region has the DNA TGCAGCGTTGGAGGGCAGCAGTACGAGCAGTACTTC.

This clone was seen just once. The chain links TRBV7-9 to TRBJ1-3, with TRBD1 identical over 7 bases. V shed 4 bases, J shed 0 bases, and the junction held 6 bases outside the gene matches. Germline CDR1 reads SEHNR; CDR2 reads FQNEAQ (reference sequence). This CDR3 is built from 16 residues. The CDR3 protein is CASSWTGSSSGNTIYF. The CDR3 region has the DNA TGTGCCAGCAGCTGGACAGGATCTAGCTCTGGAAACACCATATATTTT.

The V gene is TRBV2, the J gene TRBJ2-4; D is possibly TRBD2 (6 bases). CDR3 length equals 13 residues. V was clipped by 4 bases and J by 7 bases, with 11 bases between them. Germline V lookup: CDR1 SNHLY, CDR2 FYNNEI. The CDR3 loop reads CASSGEALNIQYF. The CDR3 bases are TGTGCCAGCAGTGGGGAGGCCCTCAACATTCAGTACTTC. Filled out from reference TRBV2 and TRBJ2-4, the complete variable domain reads EPEVTQTPSHQVTQMGQEVILRCVPISNHLYFYWYRQILGQKVEFLVSFYNNEISEKSEIFDDQFSVERPDGSNFTLKIRSTKLEDSAMYFCASSGEALNIQYFGAGTRLSVL.

The chain joins TRBV7-9 to TRBJ1-2, with 9 bases lining up with TRBD1. CDR3 length: 15 residues. CDR1 is SEHNR, CDR2 FQNEAQ, per germline (reference sequence). J gave up 6 bases and V 1 base, and 6 bases lay outside the gene matches. CDR3 sequence (DNA): TGTGCCAGCAGCTTAGAGTACCGGGACAGGGATGGCTACACCTTC. Amino acids: CASSLEYRDRDGYTF.

The chain is built from TRBV7-7 and TRBJ2-1; the match to TRBD2 covers 11 bases. The germline CDR1 and CDR2 sequences are SSHAT and FNYEAQ (reference sequence). CDR3 length: 16 residues. The trim removed 5 bases at V and 4 bases at J, leaving 7 bases unmatched. In nucleotides, the CDR3 is TGTGCCAGCAGCACAATAGCGGGAGGGGGTTACAATGAGCAGTTCTTC. This encodes CASSTIAGGGYNEQFF.